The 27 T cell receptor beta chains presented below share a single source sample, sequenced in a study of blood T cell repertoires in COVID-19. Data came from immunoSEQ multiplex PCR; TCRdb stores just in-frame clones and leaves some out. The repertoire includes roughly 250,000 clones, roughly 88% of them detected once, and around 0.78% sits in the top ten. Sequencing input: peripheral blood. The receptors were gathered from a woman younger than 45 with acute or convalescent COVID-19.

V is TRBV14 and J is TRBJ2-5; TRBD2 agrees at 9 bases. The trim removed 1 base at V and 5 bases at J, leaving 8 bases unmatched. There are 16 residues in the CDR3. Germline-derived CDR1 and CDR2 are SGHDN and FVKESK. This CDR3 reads CASSQVSGRFGETQYF. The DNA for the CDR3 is TGTGCCAGCAGCCAAGTGAGCGGGAGGTTCGGGGAGACCCAGTACTTC.

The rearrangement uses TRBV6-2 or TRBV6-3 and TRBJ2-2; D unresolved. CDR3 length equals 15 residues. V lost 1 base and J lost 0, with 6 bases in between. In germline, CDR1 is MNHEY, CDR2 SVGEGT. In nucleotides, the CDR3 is TGTGCCAGCAGTTACTTTGCAGCGAACACCGGGGAGCTGTTTTTT. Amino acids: CASSYFAANTGELFF.

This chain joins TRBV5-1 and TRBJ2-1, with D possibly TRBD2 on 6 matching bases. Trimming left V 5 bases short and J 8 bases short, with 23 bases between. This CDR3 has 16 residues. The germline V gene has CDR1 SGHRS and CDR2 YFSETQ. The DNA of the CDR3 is TGCGCCAGCAGTGGGGGTGGGAGGACGGGAGCACATGAGCAGTTCTTC. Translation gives CASSGGGRTGAHEQFF.

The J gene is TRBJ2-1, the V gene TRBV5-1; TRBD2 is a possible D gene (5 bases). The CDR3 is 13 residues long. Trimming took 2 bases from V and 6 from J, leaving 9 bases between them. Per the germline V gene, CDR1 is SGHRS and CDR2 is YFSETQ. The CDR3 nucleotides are TGCGCCAGCAGCTTACTAACTAGCAATGAGCAGTTCTTC. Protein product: CASSLLTSNEQFF.

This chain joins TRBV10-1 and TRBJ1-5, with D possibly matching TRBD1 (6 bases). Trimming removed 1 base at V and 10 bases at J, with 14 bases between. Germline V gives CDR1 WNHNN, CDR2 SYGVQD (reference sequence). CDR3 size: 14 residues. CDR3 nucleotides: TGCGCCAGCAGTGAGTTGGACAGATCGTTACCCCAGCATTTT. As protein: CASSELDRSLPQHF.

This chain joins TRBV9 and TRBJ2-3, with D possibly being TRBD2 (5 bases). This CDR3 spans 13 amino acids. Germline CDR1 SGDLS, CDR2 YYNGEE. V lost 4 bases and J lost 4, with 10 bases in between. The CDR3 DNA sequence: TGTGCCAGCAGCCAAGGCGGGTCAGATACGCAGTATTTT. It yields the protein CASSQGGSDTQYF.

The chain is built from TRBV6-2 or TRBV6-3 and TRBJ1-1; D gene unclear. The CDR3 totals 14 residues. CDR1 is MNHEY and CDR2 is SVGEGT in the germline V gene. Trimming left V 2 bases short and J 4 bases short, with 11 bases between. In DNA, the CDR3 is TGTGCCAGCAGTTACGGAAGGGCGGGCACTGAAGCTTTCTTT. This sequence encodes CASSYGRAGTEAFF.

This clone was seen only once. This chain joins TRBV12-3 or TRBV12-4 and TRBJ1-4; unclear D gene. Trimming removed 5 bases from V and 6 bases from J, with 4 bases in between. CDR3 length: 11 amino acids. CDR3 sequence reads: CASSLYEKLFF. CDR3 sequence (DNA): TGTGCCAGCAGTCTGTATGAAAAACTGTTTTTT.

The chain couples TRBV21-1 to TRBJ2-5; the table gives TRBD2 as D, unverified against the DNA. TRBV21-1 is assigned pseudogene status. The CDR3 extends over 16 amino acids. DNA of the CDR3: TGTGCCAGCAGCAAAGGGAGCGGGAGGAACCAAGAGACCCAGTACTTC. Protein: CASSKGSGRNQETQYF.

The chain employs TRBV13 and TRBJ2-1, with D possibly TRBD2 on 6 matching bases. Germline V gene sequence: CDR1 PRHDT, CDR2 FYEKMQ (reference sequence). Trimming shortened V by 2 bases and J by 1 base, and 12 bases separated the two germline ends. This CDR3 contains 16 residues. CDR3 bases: TGTGCCAGCAGCTTAATAAAGACTAGTTCCTACAATGAGCAGTTCTTC. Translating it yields CASSLIKTSSYNEQFF. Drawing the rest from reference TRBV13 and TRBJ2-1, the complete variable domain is AAGVIQSPRHLIKEKRETATLKCYPIPRHDTVYWYQQGPGQDPQFLISFYEKMQSDKGSIPDRFSAQQFSDYHSELNMSSLELGDSALYFCASSLIKTSSYNEQFFGPGTRLTVL.

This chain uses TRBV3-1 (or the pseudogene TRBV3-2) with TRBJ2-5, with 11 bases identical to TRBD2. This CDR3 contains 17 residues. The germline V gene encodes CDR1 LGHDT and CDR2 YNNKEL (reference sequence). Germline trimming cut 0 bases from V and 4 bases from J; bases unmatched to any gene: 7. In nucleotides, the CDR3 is TGTGCCAGCAGCCAAGATTTACTAGCGGGAGTTGGAGAGACCCAGTACTTC. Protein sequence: CASSQDLLAGVGETQYF.

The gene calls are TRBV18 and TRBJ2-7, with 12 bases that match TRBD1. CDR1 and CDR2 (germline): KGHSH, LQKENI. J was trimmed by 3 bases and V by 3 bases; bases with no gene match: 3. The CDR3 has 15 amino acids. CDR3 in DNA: TGTGCCAGCTCACCCGGGACAGGGGGCTACTACGAGCAGTACTTC. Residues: CASSPGTGGYYEQYF.

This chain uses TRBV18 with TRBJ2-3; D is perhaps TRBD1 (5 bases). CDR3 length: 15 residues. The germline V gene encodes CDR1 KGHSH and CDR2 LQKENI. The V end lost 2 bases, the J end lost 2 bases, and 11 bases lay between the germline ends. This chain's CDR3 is CASSPFGRDTDTQYF. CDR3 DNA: TGTGCCAGCTCACCATTTGGCAGGGACACAGATACGCAGTATTTT.

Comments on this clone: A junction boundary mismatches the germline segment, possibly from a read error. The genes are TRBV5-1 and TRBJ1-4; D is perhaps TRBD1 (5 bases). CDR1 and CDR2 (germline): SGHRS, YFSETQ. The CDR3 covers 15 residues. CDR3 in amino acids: CASSLDRTTNEKLFF. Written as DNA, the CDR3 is TGCGCCAGCAGCTTGGATCGGACAACAAATGAAAAACTGTTTTTT. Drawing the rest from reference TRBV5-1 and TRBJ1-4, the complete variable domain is KAGVTQTPRYLIKTRGQQVTLSCSPISGHRSVSWYQQTPGQGLQFLFEYFSETQRNKGNFPGRFSGRQFSNSRSEMNVSTLELGDSALYLCASSLDRTTNEKLFFGSGTQLSVL.

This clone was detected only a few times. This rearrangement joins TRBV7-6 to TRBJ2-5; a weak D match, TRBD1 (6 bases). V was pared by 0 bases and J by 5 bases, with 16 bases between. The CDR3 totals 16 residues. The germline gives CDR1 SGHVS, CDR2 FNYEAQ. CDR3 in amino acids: CASSLANQGRGETQYF. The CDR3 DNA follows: TGTGCCAGCAGCTTAGCGAATCAGGGGAGAGGGGAGACCCAGTACTTC. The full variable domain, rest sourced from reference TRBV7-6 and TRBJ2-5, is GAGVSQSPRYKVTKRGQDVALRCDPISGHVSLYWYRQALGQGPEFLTYFNYEAQQDKSGLPNDRFSAERPEGSISTLTIQRTEQRDSAMYRCASSLANQGRGETQYFGPGTRLLVL.

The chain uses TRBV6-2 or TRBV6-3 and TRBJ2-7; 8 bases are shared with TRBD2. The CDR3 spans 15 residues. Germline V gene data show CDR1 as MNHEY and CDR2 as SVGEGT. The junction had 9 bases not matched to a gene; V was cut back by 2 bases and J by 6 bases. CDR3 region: CASSYPPGTSGEQYF. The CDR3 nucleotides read TGTGCCAGCAGTTACCCCCCCGGGACTAGTGGCGAGCAGTACTTC.

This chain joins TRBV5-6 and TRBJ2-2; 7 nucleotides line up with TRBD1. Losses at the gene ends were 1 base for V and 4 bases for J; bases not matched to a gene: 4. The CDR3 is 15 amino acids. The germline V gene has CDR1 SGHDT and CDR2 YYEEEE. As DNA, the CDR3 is TGTGCCAGCAGCTTGTTGGGGACAGTCACCGGGGAGCTGTTTTTT. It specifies CASSLLGTVTGELFF. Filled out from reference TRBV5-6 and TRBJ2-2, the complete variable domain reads DAGVTQSPTHLIKTRGQQVTLRCSPKSGHDTVSWYQQALGQGPQFIFQYYEEEERQRGNFPDRFSGHQFPNYSSELNVNALLLGDSALYLCASSLLGTVTGELFFGEGSRLTVL.

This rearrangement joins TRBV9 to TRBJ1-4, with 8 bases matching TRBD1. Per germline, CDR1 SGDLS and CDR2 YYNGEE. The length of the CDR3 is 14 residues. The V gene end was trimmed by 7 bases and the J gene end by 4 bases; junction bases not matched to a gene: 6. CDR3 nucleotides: TGTGCCAGCGGACCGGGACAGGTTAATGAAAAACTGTTTTTT. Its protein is CASGPGQVNEKLFF.

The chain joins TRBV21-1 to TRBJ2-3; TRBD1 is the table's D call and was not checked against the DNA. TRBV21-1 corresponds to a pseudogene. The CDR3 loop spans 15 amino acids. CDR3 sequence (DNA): TGTGCCAGCAGCAAAGGGACAGGTAAAACAGATACGCAGTATTTT. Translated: CASSKGTGKTDTQYF.

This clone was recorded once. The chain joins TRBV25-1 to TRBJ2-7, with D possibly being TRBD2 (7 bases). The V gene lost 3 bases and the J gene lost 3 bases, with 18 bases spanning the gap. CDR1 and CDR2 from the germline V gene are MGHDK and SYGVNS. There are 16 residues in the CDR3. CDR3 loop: CASSDTEAGAYYEQYF. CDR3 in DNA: TGTGCCAGCAGTGATACGGAGGCGGGGGCCTACTACGAGCAGTACTTC.

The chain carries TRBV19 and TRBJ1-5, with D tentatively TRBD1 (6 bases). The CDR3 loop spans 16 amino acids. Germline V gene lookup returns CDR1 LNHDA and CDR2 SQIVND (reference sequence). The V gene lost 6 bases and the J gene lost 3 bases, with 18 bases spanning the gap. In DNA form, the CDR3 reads TGTGCCAGTAGAGTACAGGGTCGGTTGGTCAATCAGCCCCAGCATTTT. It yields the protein CASRVQGRLVNQPQHF.

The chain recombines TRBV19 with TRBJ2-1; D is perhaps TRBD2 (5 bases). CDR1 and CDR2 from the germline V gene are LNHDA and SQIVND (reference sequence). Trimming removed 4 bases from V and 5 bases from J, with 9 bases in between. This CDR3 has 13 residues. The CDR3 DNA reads TGTGCCAGTAGTAACGGACTGCACAATGAGCAGTTCTTC. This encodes CASSNGLHNEQFF.

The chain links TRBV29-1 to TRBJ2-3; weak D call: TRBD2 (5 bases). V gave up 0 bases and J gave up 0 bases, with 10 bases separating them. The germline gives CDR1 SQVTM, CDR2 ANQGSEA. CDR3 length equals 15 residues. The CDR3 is CSVEDRRLSTDTQYF. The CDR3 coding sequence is TGCAGCGTTGAAGATAGGAGGCTAAGCACAGATACGCAGTATTTT.

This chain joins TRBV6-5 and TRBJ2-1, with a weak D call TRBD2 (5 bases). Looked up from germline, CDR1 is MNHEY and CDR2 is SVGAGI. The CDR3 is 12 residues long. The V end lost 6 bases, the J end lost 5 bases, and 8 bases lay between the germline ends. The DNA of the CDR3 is TGTGCCAGCAGCAGGACTGACAATGAGCAGTTCTTC. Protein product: CASSRTDNEQFF.

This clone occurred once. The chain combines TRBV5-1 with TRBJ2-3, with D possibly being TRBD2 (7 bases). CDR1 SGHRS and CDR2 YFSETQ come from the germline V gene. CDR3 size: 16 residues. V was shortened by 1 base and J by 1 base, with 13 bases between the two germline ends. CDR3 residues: CASSLRGGAGTDTQYF. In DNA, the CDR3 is TGCGCCAGCAGCTTGAGGGGGGGCGCCGGCACAGATACGCAGTATTTT.

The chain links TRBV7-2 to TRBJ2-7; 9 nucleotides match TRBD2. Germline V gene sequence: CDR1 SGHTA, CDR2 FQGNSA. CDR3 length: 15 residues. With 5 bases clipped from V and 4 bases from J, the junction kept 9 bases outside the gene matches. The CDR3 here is CASSPAAGGGYEQYF. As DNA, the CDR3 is TGTGCCAGCAGCCCGGCGGCGGGAGGGGGTTACGAGCAGTACTTC.

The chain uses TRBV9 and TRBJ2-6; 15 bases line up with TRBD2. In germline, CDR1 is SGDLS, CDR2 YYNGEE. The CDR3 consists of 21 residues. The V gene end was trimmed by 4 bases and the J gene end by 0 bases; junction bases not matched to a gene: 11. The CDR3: CASSSRPGTSGGFSGANVLTF. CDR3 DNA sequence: TGTGCCAGCAGCTCACGTCCCGGGACTAGCGGGGGGTTCTCTGGGGCCAACGTCCTGACTTTC.